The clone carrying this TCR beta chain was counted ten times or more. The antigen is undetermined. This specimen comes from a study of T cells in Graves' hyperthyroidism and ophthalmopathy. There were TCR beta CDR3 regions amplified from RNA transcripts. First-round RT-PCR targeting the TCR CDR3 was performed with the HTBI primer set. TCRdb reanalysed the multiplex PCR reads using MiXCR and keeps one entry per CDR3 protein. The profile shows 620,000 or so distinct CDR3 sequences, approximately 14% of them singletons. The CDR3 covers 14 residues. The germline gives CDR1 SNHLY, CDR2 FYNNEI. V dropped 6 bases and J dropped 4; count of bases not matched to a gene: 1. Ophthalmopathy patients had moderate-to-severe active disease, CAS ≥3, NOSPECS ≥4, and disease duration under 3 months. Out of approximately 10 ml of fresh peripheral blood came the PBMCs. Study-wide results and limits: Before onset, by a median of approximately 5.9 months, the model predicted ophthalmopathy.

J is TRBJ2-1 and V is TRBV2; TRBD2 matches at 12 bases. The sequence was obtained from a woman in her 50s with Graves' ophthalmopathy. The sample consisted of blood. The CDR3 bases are TGTGCCAGCAGACTAGCGGGAGGTTACAATGAGCAGTTCTTC. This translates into CASRLAGGYNEQFF.